What follows describes a single T cell receptor beta chain. Its antigen remains unknown. Researchers took RNA transcripts and amplified the TCR beta CDR3 regions from them. First-round RT-PCR of the TCR CDR3 relied on the HTBI primer set. TCRdb reprocessed the multiplex PCR reads via MiXCR and lists one record per CDR3 protein. The table has 650,000 to 800,000 distinct CDR3 sequences, 45% seen once; the top ten hold roughly 6.5%. The CDR3 runs 15 residues. Germline lookup yields CDR1 DFQATT and CDR2 SNEGSKA (reference sequence). Trimming took 6 bases from V and 4 from J; bases not matched to a gene: 12. This sample was included in a study of T cells in Graves' hyperthyroidism and ophthalmopathy. Findings of the study overall: Ophthalmopathy was model-predicted a median about 7.1 months pre-onset. A model using 13 V-J features told ophthalmopathy apart from stable hyperthyroidism.

The study excluded patients with uncontrolled infection, other autoimmune disease, pregnancy or lactation. The clonotype comes from an adult man with Graves' disease, either hyperthyroidism or ophthalmopathy (not recorded which). The V call is TRBV20-1, the J call TRBJ2-5, with 9 bases identical to TRBD1. The source material was peripheral blood or thyroid tissue (not recorded which). CDR3 loop: CSAPDRGKGGETQYF. DNA for the CDR3: TGCAGTGCGCCTGACAGGGGGAAAGGCGGAGAGACCCAGTACTTC.